This T cell receptor (beta chain) is drawn from a study of identical twins. Overall study findings and caveats: Among out-of-frame alpha sequences shared by twins, low generation probability occurred in excess.

This CDR3 comprises 14 residues. Trimming cost V 5 bases and J 2 bases, with 14 bases left between them. Germline CDR1 reads SQVTM; CDR2 reads ANQGSEA. This clonotype was detected a few times. The antigen is undetermined. From the 5' RACE reads, TCRdb called clonotypes with MiXCR, one entry per CDR3 protein. The sample carries 550,000 to 800,000 distinct CDR3 sequences, about 7% recorded once. This sample also belongs to another study, concerning yellow fever vaccine responses in identical twins.

Sequencing was carried out using PBMCs. This sequence joins TRBV29-1 and TRBJ2-3; a possible D gene is TRBD1 (5 bases). The receptor was derived from a woman aged 18-29 years in good health. The CDR3, as DNA: TGCAGCGTTCATCAGGGTTTCCTCACAGATACGCAGTATTTT. Amino acid sequence: CSVHQGFLTDTQYF.